One and the same sample provided the 4 T cell receptor beta chains below, sequenced in a study of cytomegalovirus exposure and HLA in healthy donors. Primers included in the PCR were 60 Vbeta and 13 Jbeta primers. TCRdb's copy holds only in-frame clones and misses some; the assay was immunoSEQ multiplex PCR. The table has around 76,000 clones, 60% to 75% seen once. Specimen: PBMCs. The receptors here all came from a woman aged 35 to 49 in good health and CMV-seropositive.

The chain carries TRBV19 and TRBJ1-5; D is possibly TRBD1 (5 bases). The CDR3 runs 16 residues. The ends were cut back, 1 base at V and 0 bases at J, with 10 bases in the middle. The germline CDR1 and CDR2 sequences are LNHDA and SQIVND (reference sequence). The CDR3 here is CASSIGQRDSNQPQHF. CDR3 DNA: TGTGCCAGTAGTATAGGACAGAGAGATAGCAATCAGCCCCAGCATTTT.

The rearrangement links TRBV9 to TRBJ1-1, with TRBD1 matching 7 bases. V trimming: 0 bases; J trimming: 5 bases; junction bases outside the gene matches: 13. The CDR3 sequence is 17 residues long. Germline V gene lookup returns CDR1 SGDLS and CDR2 YYNGEE. The CDR3 nucleotides read TGTGCCAGCAGCGTAGGGCTCGGAGGGACAGCGGCTACTGAAGCTTTCTTT. Encoded protein: CASSVGLGGTAATEAFF.

The chain has TRBV7-9 and TRBJ1-5; the D gene is possibly TRBD1 (6 bases). The CDR3 consists of 15 residues. Germline V gene sequence: CDR1 SEHNR, CDR2 FQNEAQ (reference sequence). V lost 2 bases, J lost 6 bases, and 14 bases lay in between. The CDR3 region is CASSLSGVIGQPQHF. The CDR3 region has the DNA TGTGCCAGCAGCTTATCAGGGGTGATAGGTCAGCCCCAGCATTTT.

This clone was seen only a few times. The V call is TRBV2, the J call TRBJ1-1; 8 positions match TRBD1. Germline assignment: CDR1 SNHLY and CDR2 FYNNEI. The CDR3 has 14 amino acids. Losses at the gene ends were 6 bases for V and 5 bases for J; bases not matched to a gene: 8. CDR3 in amino acids: CASRLGQGETEAFF. CDR3 DNA: TGTGCCAGCAGACTCGGACAGGGAGAGACTGAAGCTTTCTTT.